This T cell receptor (beta chain) emerged from a study of blood T cell repertoires in COVID-19. Study-level information: PBMCs, B-cell-depleted T cells, or T cells provided the cDNA or gDNA that made up the material.

Methods used by the authors: Using reference gene primer amplification, nucleated cell counts were estimated. Method: immunoSEQ multiplex PCR; TCRdb's copy keeps in-frame clones and lacks some. That table furnishes V, J and clone size, whereas the DNA furnished D and trimming. The sample consists of approximately 110,000 clones, less than 85% of them appearing once. The ends lost 5 bases at V and 12 bases at J; junction bases unmatched: 7. There are 11 residues in the CDR3. Germline lookup yields CDR1 SQVTM and CDR2 ANQGSEA. The TCR was taken from a man aged 65 to 85 with active or convalescent COVID-19. Sequences were obtained from peripheral blood. The chain recombines TRBV29-1 with TRBJ1-1, with 9 bases fitting TRBD1. This CDR3 reads CSVQTGGTTFF. In nucleotides, the CDR3 is TGCAGCGTTCAGACAGGGGGAACAACTTTCTTT.